The 22 T cell receptor beta chains in this list originate from one sample, sequenced in a study of T cell changes during pregnancy in multiple sclerosis. Sequencing was performed with immunoSEQ multiplex PCR; in TCRdb, only in-frame clones are kept and a portion is missing. This table has tens of thousands of clones, 86% appearing once. Sequenced here: CD8+ T cells from peripheral blood mononuclear cells, sampled in the first trimester of pregnancy. The source of these receptors is a female donor in good health, enrolled as a control in a pregnancy study.

The chain employs TRBV19 and TRBJ2-3, with TRBD2 identical over 7 bases. This CDR3 has 15 amino acids. Germline-derived CDR1 and CDR2 are LNHDA and SQIVND (reference sequence). V was clipped by 1 base and J by 4 bases; unmatched bases: 5. CDR3 protein: CASSIAAGGADTQYF. In nucleotides, the CDR3 is TGTGCCAGTAGTATAGCCGCTGGGGGGGCAGATACGCAGTATTTT.

The chain joins TRBV7-9 to TRBJ1-3, with a weak D call TRBD1 (5 bases). Per germline, CDR1 SEHNR and CDR2 FQNEAQ (reference sequence). Trimming removed 11 bases from V and 1 base from J, with 12 bases in between. The CDR3 contains 13 residues. The CDR3 is CARSTDSGNTIYF. As DNA, the CDR3 is TGTGCCCGGTCGACAGATTCTGGAAACACCATATATTTT.

This clone has a single count. This chain links TRBV7-2 with TRBJ2-7; D ambiguous. V lost 8 bases, J lost 2 bases, and 13 bases lay in between. The CDR3 covers 13 residues. CDR1 is SGHTA and CDR2 is FQGNSA in the germline V gene. Here the CDR3 DNA reads TGTGCCAGCCGGGTCGCAAACGCCTACGAGCAGTACTTC. It translates to CASRVANAYEQYF.

This clone was recorded only once. The gene calls are TRBV5-1 and TRBJ1-1; D might be TRBD1 (6 bases). With 0 bases removed from V and 4 bases from J, the gap between germline ends came to 13 bases. This CDR3 is built from 15 residues. CDR1 and CDR2 (germline): SGHRS, YFSETQ. This chain's CDR3 is CASSLEGRGGTEAFF. The CDR3 DNA is TGCGCCAGCAGCTTGGAGGGACGAGGGGGCACTGAAGCTTTCTTT.

The chain employs TRBV5-4 and TRBJ2-7; 8 bases map to TRBD2. V lost 3 bases, J lost 0 bases, and 2 bases stayed unmatched. CDR3 length: 14 amino acids. Germline assignment: CDR1 SGHNT and CDR2 YYREEE (reference sequence). CDR3 in amino acids: CASSSLAASYEQYF. In nucleotides, the CDR3 is TGTGCCAGCAGCTCACTAGCGGCCTCCTACGAGCAGTACTTC.

The chain carries TRBV7-2 and TRBJ2-5, with 7 nucleotides matching TRBD1. Trimming took 5 bases from V and 4 from J; bases not matched to a gene: 10. Germline-derived CDR1 and CDR2 are SGHTA and FQGNSA. This CDR3 has 15 residues. CDR3 bases: TGTGCCAGCAGCGTAGGACAGGTCAGTGGAGAGACCCAGTACTTC. Translating it yields CASSVGQVSGETQYF.

The V and J genes are TRBV9 and TRBJ2-2, with a possible D match to TRBD2 (6 bases). Germline CDR1 and CDR2: SGDLS and YYNGEE. Between the trimmed V and J ends, which lost 6 bases and 8 bases, there was a span of 23 bases. The CDR3 covers 16 residues. Here the CDR3 reads CASTSPGGIEMGELFF. CDR3 sequence (DNA): TGTGCCAGCACCTCCCCCGGGGGAATCGAAATGGGGGAGCTGTTTTTT.

CDR3 in amino acids: CASRRGLAGGPSSTDTQYF. CDR3 sequence (DNA): TGTGCCAGCAGACGGGGACTAGCGGGAGGGCCTTCCAGCACAGATACGCAGTATTTT. The chain joins TRBV2 to TRBJ2-3, with 16 bases lining up with TRBD2. V shed 6 bases and J 0 bases; nucleotides not matched to a gene: 9. Germline assignment: CDR1 SNHLY and CDR2 FYNNEI. This CDR3 spans 19 amino acids. The full variable domain, with the rest looked up from reference TRBV2 and TRBJ2-3, is EPEVTQTPSHQVTQMGQEVILRCVPISNHLYFYWYRQILGQKVEFLVSFYNNEISEKSEIFDDQFSVERPDGSNFTLKIRSTKLEDSAMYFCASRRGLAGGPSSTDTQYFGPGTRLTVL.

This chain uses TRBV2 with TRBJ2-3; D remains ambiguous. The CDR3 runs to 15 residues. CDR1 SNHLY and CDR2 FYNNEI come from the germline V gene. The germline V and J ends were trimmed by 6 bases and 1 base, with 14 bases remaining between them. CDR3 amino acids: CASSASDGGTDTQYF. In DNA form, the CDR3 reads TGTGCCAGCAGCGCGTCTGACGGAGGCACAGATACGCAGTATTTT.

The chain carries TRBV27 and TRBJ1-5, with a weak D call TRBD1 (6 bases). The length of the CDR3 is 18 residues. Germline V CDR1 and CDR2: MNHEY, SMNVEV (reference sequence). V lost 4 bases and J 2 bases, leaving 21 bases between the germline ends. The CDR3: CASSSIGGTGERNQPQHF. CDR3 bases: TGTGCCAGCAGTTCCATAGGGGGTACCGGGGAGCGCAATCAGCCCCAGCATTTT.

V is TRBV28 and J is TRBJ2-2; possible D gene TRBD2, 6 bases. CDR1 is MDHEN, CDR2 SYDVKM, per germline. The CDR3 runs 15 residues. V lost 5 bases to trimming and J lost 5 bases, with 15 bases between them. For the CDR3, the DNA is TGTGCCAGCAGTCCGGGACTTTCGCGTACCGGGGAGCTGTTTTTT. This sequence encodes CASSPGLSRTGELFF. The full variable domain, its missing parts supplied by reference TRBV28 and TRBJ2-2, is DVKVTQSSRYLVKRTGEKVFLECVQDMDHENMFWYRQDPGLGLRLIYFSYDVKMKEKGDIPEGYSVSREKKERFSLILESASTNQTSMYLCASSPGLSRTGELFFGEGSRLTVL.

V is TRBV2 and J is TRBJ1-2; 9 nucleotides agree with TRBD1. J gave up 5 bases and V 7 bases, and 14 bases lay outside the gene matches. Germline V lookup: CDR1 SNHLY, CDR2 FYNNEI. The CDR3 covers 16 residues. This CDR3 reads CASNPNHRGPAYGYTF. The CDR3 region has the DNA TGTGCCAGCAACCCAAATCACAGGGGGCCGGCGTATGGCTACACCTTC.

The V and J genes are TRBV4-3 and TRBJ1-6, with 7 bases that match TRBD1. The length of the CDR3 is 14 residues. Germline V CDR1 and CDR2: LGHNA, YSLEER. With 3 bases clipped from V and 7 bases from J, the junction kept 3 bases outside the gene matches. The DNA of the CDR3 is TGCGCCAGCAGCCAGGGGACAGAGAATTCACCCCTCCACTTT. Residues: CASSQGTENSPLHF.

CDR3 sequence (DNA): TGTGCCATTTCTAGCGGGGGGGCCGATACGCAGTATTTT. Translation: CAISSGGADTQYF. V is TRBV2 and J is TRBJ2-3; 12 bases fit TRBD2. This CDR3 has 13 amino acids. J was trimmed by 6 bases and V by 10 bases; bases with no gene match: 5. Germline-derived CDR1 and CDR2 are SNHLY and FYNNEI.

The chain joins TRBV27 to TRBJ1-4; 7 bases map to TRBD1. Germline V gene lookup returns CDR1 MNHEY and CDR2 SMNVEV (reference sequence). The CDR3 consists of 15 residues. Unmatched junction bases numbered 5, after V lost 5 bases and J lost 2 bases. The CDR3 region is CASSGTGATNEKLFF. CDR3 nucleotides: TGTGCCAGCAGTGGCACAGGGGCGACTAATGAAAAACTGTTTTTT.

The chain joins TRBV19 to TRBJ2-2; D unclear. Germline assignment: CDR1 LNHDA and CDR2 SQIVND (reference sequence). This CDR3 has 11 residues. The V end was cut by 11 bases, the J end by 6 bases, with 10 bases between. CDR3 in amino acids: CASSAAGELFF. The CDR3 nucleotides read TGTGCCTCATCGGCGGCCGGGGAGCTGTTTTTT.

The rearrangement uses TRBV28 and TRBJ1-5, with D possibly TRBD1 on 5 matching bases. The CDR3 runs 15 residues. Trimming took 5 bases from V and 6 from J, leaving 17 bases between them. Germline values: CDR1 MDHEN, CDR2 SYDVKM. DNA of the CDR3: TGTGCCAGCAGTATTACGCAGGGTATAACTCAGCCCCAGCATTTT. Translating gives CASSITQGITQPQHF.

The chain joins TRBV4-3 to TRBJ2-1; TRBD2 agrees at 8 bases. V dropped 0 bases and J dropped 6; count of bases not matched to a gene: 10. The CDR3 covers 17 residues. Germline V CDR1 and CDR2: LGHNA, YSLEER. The CDR3 DNA reads as TGCGCCAGCAGCCAAGACCACCCGGGACTAGGCCTCAATGAGCAGTTCTTC. Residues: CASSQDHPGLGLNEQFF.

This clone came up once. This sequence joins TRBV18 and TRBJ1-1, with a possible D match to TRBD1 (5 bases). The CDR3 contains 15 residues. The ends were cut back, 9 bases at V and 3 bases at J, with 20 bases in the middle. The V gene's germline CDR1 is KGHSH and CDR2 LQKENI. CDR3 DNA sequence: TGTGCCAGGAGACAGTGGCAAGAGAGGTACACTGAAGCTTTCTTT. This translates into CARRQWQERYTEAFF.

The chain uses TRBV5-1 and TRBJ2-5; maybe TRBD2 (6 bases). The CDR3 totals 15 residues. In germline, CDR1 is SGHRS, CDR2 YFSETQ. Trimming took off 0 bases at V and 4 bases at J, with 13 bases between the two ends. CDR3 nucleotide sequence: TGCGCCAGCAGCTTGGAGAATAGCGGATCAGAGACCCAGTACTTC. This sequence encodes CASSLENSGSETQYF.

The CDR3 DNA reads as TGTGCCAGCAGTTTTTTCGCCGGGGTCCTCTACGAGCAGTACTTC. This encodes CASSFFAGVLYEQYF. This sequence joins TRBV27 and TRBJ2-7; possible D gene TRBD2, 5 bases. The CDR3 length is 15 residues. Trimming took 3 bases from V and 3 from J, leaving 15 bases between them. The germline V gene has CDR1 MNHEY and CDR2 SMNVEV (reference sequence).

The chain recombines TRBV5-4 with TRBJ1-1; perhaps TRBD1 as D (6 bases). Germline V gene sequence: CDR1 SGHNT, CDR2 YYREEE (reference sequence). V lost 4 bases and J lost 7, with 14 bases in between. This CDR3 has 13 residues. CDR3 nucleotide sequence: TGTGCCAGCAGCCTGGGGGAGGGGGGTGAAGCTTTCTTT. It encodes CASSLGEGGEAFF.